Below, 8 T cell receptor beta chains from the same sample are listed, as sequenced in a study of blood T cell repertoires in COVID-19. TCRdb keeps only in-frame clones here, not all; method: immunoSEQ multiplex PCR. The profile shows approximately 100,000 clones, about nine tenths of them singletons. The source material was peripheral blood. These receptors were taken from a human donor in a cohort sampled during active COVID-19.

This chain uses TRBV11-3 with TRBJ1-6, with D perhaps TRBD1 (6 bases). Germline CDR1 is SGHNT and CDR2 is YENEEA. Trimming shortened V by 6 bases and J by 10 bases, and 13 bases separated the two germline ends. The CDR3 has 13 residues. The CDR3 loop reads CASRRGGQSPLHF. CDR3 DNA: TGTGCCAGCAGAAGGGGGGGCCAATCACCCCTCCACTTT.

This rearrangement joins TRBV27 to TRBJ2-7; TRBD2 matches 8 bases. The ends lost 6 bases at V and 5 bases at J; junction bases unmatched: 12. This CDR3 has 15 residues. Per germline, CDR1 MNHEY and CDR2 SMNVEV (reference sequence). The CDR3 DNA reads as TGTGCCAGCAGAAACCCGGGACTAGTTTCCGACGAGCAGTACTTC. This encodes CASRNPGLVSDEQYF.

This clone was observed a single time. The J gene is TRBJ2-7, the V gene TRBV7-9, with 9 bases lining up with TRBD1. The V gene end was trimmed by 3 bases and the J gene end by 6 bases; junction bases not matched to a gene: 6. This CDR3 contains 14 residues. Germline CDR1 is SEHNR and CDR2 is FQNEAQ (reference sequence). The CDR3 reads CASSLGTGLIEQYF. The CDR3, as DNA: TGTGCCAGCAGCTTGGGGACAGGGTTGATCGAGCAGTACTTC. The variable domain in full, completed from reference TRBV7-9 and TRBJ2-7, reads DTGVSQNPRHKITKRGQNVTFRCDPISEHNRLYWYRQTLGQGPEFLTYFQNEAQLEKSRLLSDRFSAERPKGSFSTLEIQRTEQGDSAMYLCASSLGTGLIEQYFGPGTRLTVT.

CDR3 sequence: CASSLGLYGYTF. The CDR3 region has the DNA TGTGCCAGCAGCCTGGGACTCTATGGCTACACCTTC. V and J are TRBV14 and TRBJ1-2, with a tentative D call TRBD1 (5 bases). In germline, CDR1 is SGHDN, CDR2 FVKESK. The CDR3 covers 12 residues. Trimming left V 4 bases short and J 4 bases short, with 7 bases between.

The chain's CDR3 is CASSQGVARRLGSWELFF. The CDR3, as DNA: TGTGCCAGCAGCCAAGGGGTAGCGCGGCGTCTTGGGTCGTGGGAGCTGTTTTTT. J is TRBJ2-2 and V is TRBV3-1 (or the pseudogene TRBV3-2); D possibly corresponds to TRBD2 (5 bases). The CDR3 has 18 residues. V was cut by 1 base and J by 9 bases, with 24 bases left in between. Germline values: CDR1 LGHDT, CDR2 YNNKEL (reference sequence).

This clone is a singleton in its sample. The chain links TRBV2 to TRBJ1-5; D remains unclear. Germline-derived CDR1 and CDR2 are SNHLY and FYNNEI. V shed 6 bases and J shed 0 bases, with 9 bases lying between them. This CDR3 region has 14 residues. The chain's CDR3 is CASREGSSNQPQHF. In DNA form, the CDR3 reads TGTGCCAGCAGGGAGGGTTCTAGCAATCAGCCCCAGCATTTT.

V gene TRBV14 combines with J gene TRBJ2-3, with D unresolved. Between the trimmed V and J ends, which lost 4 bases and 2 bases, there was a span of 16 bases. Germline lookup yields CDR1 SGHDN and CDR2 FVKESK. The CDR3 covers 16 residues. CDR3 DNA: TGTGCCAGCAGCCTCACTGGGCTCCGACCCACAGATACGCAGTATTTT. Its translation: CASSLTGLRPTDTQYF.

This rearrangement joins TRBV3-1 (or the pseudogene TRBV3-2) to TRBJ2-7, with D possibly matching TRBD1 (6 bases). V was cut by 1 base and J by 0 bases, with 7 bases left in between. The CDR3 length is 14 residues. From germline, CDR1 is LGHDT and CDR2 YNNKEL (reference sequence). The CDR3 here is CASSQVGASYEQYF. CDR3 nucleotide sequence: TGTGCCAGCAGCCAAGTGGGGGCCTCCTACGAGCAGTACTTC.